The next 29 T cell receptor beta chains were all read from a single sample in a study of graft-versus-host responses after intestinal transplantation. These receptors are not linked to any known antigen. Using immunoSEQ multiplex PCR, the repertoire was profiled, and TCRdb retains in-frame clones only, with some absent. The data contain 71,000 or so clones, 90% of them singletons. The material sequenced was unstimulated CD8+ T cells sorted from spleen or lymph node cells, taken before intestinal transplant. These receptors all come from a human donor who received an intestinal transplant.

The chain recombines TRBV2 with TRBJ2-3; D is possibly TRBD2 (5 bases). The V gene's germline CDR1 is SNHLY and CDR2 FYNNEI. Trimming took off 4 bases at V and 2 bases at J, with 13 bases between the two ends. CDR3 length: 15 residues. This CDR3 reads CASSGEGINTDTQYF. CDR3 DNA: TGTGCCAGCAGTGGTGAGGGCATAAACACAGATACGCAGTATTTT.

The chain recombines TRBV6-6 with TRBJ2-3, with D unresolved. Trimming shortened V by 2 bases and J by 4 bases, and 4 bases separated the two germline ends. CDR1 and CDR2 from the germline V gene are MNHNY and SVGAGI (reference sequence). This CDR3 region has 12 residues. CDR3 bases: TGTGCCAGCAGTTACAGAGCAGATACGCAGTATTTT. This codes for CASSYRADTQYF.

The chain is built from TRBV13 and TRBJ2-1, with TRBD2 as a possible D gene (5 bases). Germline CDR1 PRHDT, CDR2 FYEKMQ (reference sequence). The CDR3 covers 15 residues. Between the trimmed V and J ends, which lost 0 bases and 5 bases, there was a span of 11 bases. DNA for the CDR3: TGTGCCAGCAGCTTAGGGGGCCTAGCCCACAATGAGCAGTTCTTC. Encoded protein: CASSLGGLAHNEQFF.

This clone was seen a single time. The J gene is TRBJ2-3, the V gene TRBV5-1, with TRBD2 as a possible D gene (6 bases). The germline CDR1 and CDR2 sequences are SGHRS and YFSETQ. V was pared by 4 bases and J by 4 bases, with 13 bases between. This CDR3 has 14 residues. Written as DNA, the CDR3 is TGCGCCAGCAGCCAACGACTAGTTCCAGATACGCAGTATTTT. The encoded protein is CASSQRLVPDTQYF.

A remark on this clone: Compared with germline, one end of the junction differs, possibly owing to a read error. This CDR3 is also generated by other DNA sequences in the sample. The V call is TRBV10-3, the J call TRBJ2-1, with D possibly being TRBD2 (6 bases). This CDR3 has 13 residues. Per the germline V gene, CDR1 is ENHRY and CDR2 is SYGVKD. In DNA, the CDR3 is TGCGCCATCAGTGAGTCTGGGACTGATGAGCAGTTCTTC. Translation: CAISESGTDEQFF.

The chain combines TRBV2 with TRBJ2-7; D is possibly TRBD1 (5 bases). Trimming took 4 bases from V and 0 from J, leaving 13 bases between them. Germline-derived CDR1 and CDR2 are SNHLY and FYNNEI. The CDR3 extends over 15 amino acids. The CDR3 here is CASSAIQASSYEQYF. CDR3 nucleotide sequence: TGTGCCAGCAGTGCCATACAGGCGAGCTCCTACGAGCAGTACTTC.

The rearrangement joins TRBV4-1 to TRBJ1-5; no reliable D call. CDR1 is MGHRA and CDR2 is YSYEKL in the germline V gene. Trimming shortened V by 0 bases and J by 5 bases, and 17 bases separated the two germline ends. This CDR3 region has 17 residues. DNA of the CDR3: TGCGCCAGCAGCCAAGATTGGGCAGCCACCGCAGATCAGCCCCAGCATTTT. This gives the protein CASSQDWAATADQPQHF.

This chain links TRBV5-1 with TRBJ2-4; D call uncertain. The CDR3 extends over 14 amino acids. Germline CDR1 reads SGHRS; CDR2 reads YFSETQ. V was shortened by 0 bases and J by 8 bases, with 12 bases between the two germline ends. This CDR3 is CASSLGWPAHIQYF. In DNA, the CDR3 is TGCGCCAGCAGCTTGGGGTGGCCAGCGCACATTCAGTACTTC.

In this sample, this clone turned up a few times. The V and J genes are TRBV13 and TRBJ2-3; 9 nucleotides agree with TRBD2. J lost 0 bases, V lost 5 bases, and 18 bases had no gene match. This CDR3 contains 20 residues. Germline V gene lookup returns CDR1 PRHDT and CDR2 FYEKMQ (reference sequence). The DNA of the CDR3 is TGTGCCAGCAGCCCCCGGGGCCTAGCGGGGACAAAAACTAGCACAGATACGCAGTATTTT. Protein product: CASSPRGLAGTKTSTDTQYF.

This chain connects TRBV9 to TRBJ2-7; 13 positions agree with TRBD2. The trim removed 4 bases at V and 2 bases at J, leaving 3 bases unmatched. Germline assignment: CDR1 SGDLS and CDR2 YYNGEE. The CDR3 is made up of 15 amino acids. CDR3 DNA sequence: TGTGCCAGCAGCCCGGGACTAGCGGGAACCTACGAGCAGTACTTC. It codes for CASSPGLAGTYEQYF.

The chain recombines TRBV5-4 with TRBJ1-1; TRBD1 agrees at 7 bases. Germline-derived CDR1 and CDR2 are SGHNT and YYREEE (reference sequence). Trimming removed 3 bases from V and 0 bases from J; junction bases left unmatched: 5. CDR3 length equals 15 residues. The CDR3 sequence: CASSWGQSLNTEAFF. The CDR3, as DNA: TGTGCCAGCAGCTGGGGACAGTCCCTGAACACTGAAGCTTTCTTT.

This sequence joins TRBV9 and TRBJ2-7; 7 positions agree with TRBD2. V was clipped by 4 bases and J by 6 bases; unmatched bases: 4. CDR1 is SGDLS and CDR2 is YYNGEE in the germline V gene. The CDR3 is 12 amino acids. The CDR3 spells CASSPGGGEQYF. In DNA form, the CDR3 reads TGTGCCAGCAGCCCAGGCGGGGGCGAGCAGTACTTC.

V usage is TRBV9 and J usage is TRBJ1-2; a possible D gene is TRBD1 (6 bases). The V end lost 5 bases, the J end lost 8 bases, and 22 bases lay between the germline ends. The V gene's germline CDR1 is SGDLS and CDR2 YYNGEE. The CDR3 covers 15 residues. The CDR3 here is CASREGGGTERGYTF. In DNA form, the CDR3 reads TGTGCCAGCAGAGAGGGGGGGGGCACCGAACGAGGCTACACCTTC. The full variable domain, completed using reference TRBV9 and TRBJ1-2, is DSGVTQTPKHLITATGQRVTLRCSPRSGDLSVYWYQQSLDQGLQFLIQYYNGEERAKGNILERFSAQQFPDLHSELNLSSLELGDSALYFCASREGGGTERGYTFGSGTRLTVV.

V and J are TRBV2 and TRBJ1-1, with no clear D. V gave up 6 bases and J gave up 5 bases, with 13 bases separating them. Germline values: CDR1 SNHLY, CDR2 FYNNEI. The CDR3 contains 13 residues. This CDR3 reads CASSAEQFTEAFF. In DNA, the CDR3 is TGTGCCAGCAGCGCTGAGCAATTTACTGAAGCTTTCTTT.

CDR3: CASSPPHRDGYTF. CDR3 DNA sequence: TGTGCCAGTAGTCCCCCACACAGGGACGGCTACACCTTC. The V gene is TRBV19, the J gene TRBJ1-2; tentatively, D is TRBD1 (6 bases). V was shortened by 5 bases and J by 8 bases, with 15 bases between the two germline ends. Per the germline V gene, CDR1 is LNHDA and CDR2 is SQIVND (reference sequence). The CDR3 extends over 13 amino acids.

The rearrangement links TRBV13 to TRBJ1-6; 9 bases map to TRBD1. The CDR3 consists of 14 residues. V lost 5 bases and J lost 9; bases outside the gene matches: 5. Germline CDR1 PRHDT, CDR2 FYEKMQ (reference sequence). CDR3 sequence reads: CASSPGTGLSPLHF. As DNA, the CDR3 is TGTGCCAGCAGCCCGGGGACAGGGCTTTCACCCCTCCACTTT.

This clone is a singleton in its sample. The rearrangement uses TRBV18 and TRBJ1-3; 7 nucleotides line up with TRBD1. CDR3 length: 15 residues. Germline CDR1 reads KGHSH; CDR2 reads LQKENI. V trimming: 6 bases; J trimming: 4 bases; junction bases outside the gene matches: 9. The CDR3 loop reads CASSRNRGSGNTIYF. The DNA of the CDR3 is TGTGCCAGCTCCCGCAACAGGGGTTCCGGAAACACCATATATTTT.

This chain links TRBV27 with TRBJ1-1; TRBD1 agrees at 8 bases. The CDR3 runs 15 residues. V dropped 2 bases and J dropped 8; count of bases not matched to a gene: 10. From germline, CDR1 is MNHEY and CDR2 SMNVEV (reference sequence). CDR3 in DNA: TGTGCCAGCAGTTTAATCGGGACAGGCTATGGGGAAGCTTTCTTT. It is translated as CASSLIGTGYGEAFF.

The chain uses TRBV6-5 and TRBJ1-1; 7 bases are a match to TRBD1. The J segment lost 1 base and the V segment lost 2 bases, leaving 1 base of the junction unmatched. The CDR3 is made up of 14 amino acids. CDR1 is MNHEY and CDR2 is SVGAGI in the germline V gene. The DNA for the CDR3 is TGTGCCAGCAGTTACGCAGGGGGGAACACTGAAGCTTTCTTT. This sequence encodes CASSYAGGNTEAFF.

The chain recombines TRBV6-1 with TRBJ1-4; tentatively, D is TRBD1 (5 bases). The CDR3 consists of 15 residues. Trimming stripped 1 base from V and 4 bases from J, with 10 bases between. Germline CDR1 is MNHNS and CDR2 is SASEGT. The CDR3 region has the DNA TGTGCCAGCAGTGAAGGGACAACTTATAATGAAAAACTGTTTTTT. Protein sequence: CASSEGTTYNEKLFF.

The rearrangement uses TRBV9 and TRBJ2-7, with a weak D call TRBD2 (5 bases). V lost 0 bases to trimming and J lost 0 bases, with 7 bases between them. The CDR3 length is 14 residues. Germline V gene data show CDR1 as SGDLS and CDR2 as YYNGEE. This chain's CDR3 is CASSVGGDSYEQYF. Here the CDR3 DNA reads TGTGCCAGCAGCGTAGGGGGAGACTCCTACGAGCAGTACTTC.

The chain has TRBV6-1 and TRBJ1-3; TRBD1 is a possible D gene (6 bases). Germline V gene sequence: CDR1 MNHNS, CDR2 SASEGT. This CDR3 region has 14 residues. With 10 bases removed from V and 4 bases from J, the gap between germline ends came to 17 bases. The CDR3 is CATPAGAEGNTIYF. The CDR3 coding sequence is TGTGCCACGCCGGCGGGGGCTGAAGGAAACACCATATATTTT.

The chain employs TRBV6-5 and TRBJ2-1, with a possible D match to TRBD1 (5 bases). The CDR3 has 14 residues. CDR1 MNHEY and CDR2 SVGAGI come from the germline V gene. Trimming took 5 bases from V and 6 from J, leaving 14 bases between them. CDR3 protein: CASSPAGTGNEQFF. Here the CDR3 DNA reads TGTGCCAGCAGTCCGGCTGGAACAGGCAATGAGCAGTTCTTC.

With respect to this clone: Its ends do not fully match the called genes, so a read error is possible. CDR3 sequence: CASSLGRGADGHEQFF. In DNA, the CDR3 is TGTGCTAGCAGCTTAGGGCGTGGGGCTGATGGTCATGAGCAGTTCTTC. The chain is built from TRBV7-7 and TRBJ2-1, with a tentative D call TRBD1 (5 bases). The CDR3 totals 16 residues. Germline CDR1 reads SSHAT; CDR2 reads FNYEAQ (reference sequence).

The V and J genes are TRBV6-5 and TRBJ2-1; D perhaps matches TRBD2 (6 bases). From germline, CDR1 is MNHEY and CDR2 SVGAGI. Trimming took off 7 bases at V and 7 bases at J, with 17 bases between the two ends. The CDR3 covers 14 residues. The CDR3 DNA reads as TGTGCCAGCACTACCGGCGGGGCGGGGAATGAGCAGTTCTTC. Its protein is CASTTGGAGNEQFF.

The V gene is TRBV4-1, the J gene TRBJ2-5, with TRBD2 matching over 8 bases. The CDR3 is 17 residues long. The germline CDR1 and CDR2 sequences are MGHRA and YSYEKL. V gave up 3 bases and J gave up 4 bases; unmatched junction bases: 13. The CDR3 sequence is CASSQPFEGSGAETQYF. Here the CDR3 DNA reads TGCGCCAGCAGCCAGCCCTTCGAGGGTAGCGGGGCAGAGACCCAGTACTTC.

V is TRBV28 and J is TRBJ1-1, with D perhaps matching TRBD1 (5 bases). Per germline, CDR1 MDHEN and CDR2 SYDVKM. The length of the CDR3 is 14 residues. Between the trimmed V and J ends, which lost 2 bases and 4 bases, there was a span of 11 bases. The CDR3 DNA reads as TGTGCCAGCAGTTTAGGTGTTCAGGGCACTGAAGCTTTCTTT. Its translation: CASSLGVQGTEAFF.

The chain couples TRBV6-6 to TRBJ1-1, with 8 bases fitting TRBD1. This CDR3 contains 16 residues. Germline CDR1 reads MNHNY; CDR2 reads SVGAGI (reference sequence). The J segment lost 5 bases and the V segment lost 2 bases, leaving 10 bases of the junction unmatched. The CDR3 DNA follows: TGTGCCAGCAGTTACCCCGGCAGGGGGCGAGGGACTGAAGCTTTCTTT. Protein product: CASSYPGRGRGTEAFF.

This chain uses TRBV5-1 with TRBJ2-5, with 7 bases that match TRBD2. The DNA end lines up better with TRBJ2-7; the J call may be wrong. The CDR3 covers 14 residues. Germline V gives CDR1 SGHRS, CDR2 YFSETQ. The CDR3 protein is CASSLAGGTYEQYF. In DNA form, the CDR3 reads TGCGCCAGCAGCTTGGCGGGGGGAACCTACGAGCAGTACTTC.